This T cell receptor beta chain was found in a study of T cells expressing NK-cell markers (dated by TCRdb to 2020 to 2021). Some background on the complete study: TCR beta-chain repertoires were profiled in sorted CD3+CD56+NKG2C+, CD3+CD56+NKG2C- and CD3+CD56-NKG2C+ T-cell subsets from about 8 donors. Randomly selected healthy volunteers, three men and five women, were used as the eight sequenced donors. Seven of the eight sequenced donors were HCMV-seropositive and one was HCMV-seronegative. Libraries were sequenced as 2 x 150 bp reads on Illumina HiSeq 2000/2500, MiSeq or NextSeq.

The listed sequencing device is Illumina HiSeq 2000. 5'RACE template switching, by which a universal primer site and unique molecular identifiers were added, was used to make TCR beta cDNA libraries. Priming for cDNA synthesis came from the TCR beta constant segment, and two successive PCR amplification steps followed. In the paper's pipeline: Reads were demultiplexed and grouped by UMI with MIGEC, and clonotypes were assembled and quantified with MiTCR. To exclude erroneous sequences, only TCR cDNA sequences supported by at least two reads were retained. The tcR package was used for downstream repertoire analysis, and clonotypes were matched across fractions by CDR3 nucleotide sequence plus V segment. VDJmatch was used to annotate antigen specificity against VDJdb, with one amino acid substitution in CDR3 permitted. TCRdb reprocessed the public reads and reports one entry per CDR3 protein sequence, without DNA. The V and J calls shown here were made by TCRdb, not taken from the authors' results. The sample's own table lists hundreds of thousands of distinct CDR3 sequences. 3.5% to 4.5% of the sample rests with the top ten.

HCMV-specific IgG was detected in serum with a commercial ELISA kit to determine HCMV serostatus. Ficoll density gradient centrifugation was used to isolate peripheral blood mononuclear cells from blood. What the work shows at the level of the full study, not this receptor alone: In more than five donors, the dominant CD3+CD56+NKG2C+ clonotypes ranked among the top 10 CD8+ clonotypes, making up about 1.0-7.5% of CD8+ T cells. Whether the expanded NKG2C-expressing T cell clones were specific for HCMV antigens was left unclear. Those dominant clonotypes were again the most abundant among CD3+CD56-NKG2C+ cells in a handful of donors, at roughly 25-60.1%.

The CDR3, cysteine through phenylalanine, is 11 amino acids long. No DNA is listed. Sequences DFQATT (CDR1) and SNEGSKA (CDR2) are obtained from the germline V gene (reference sequence). A word on this clonotype: Its antigen is currently not known.

This clonotype was sampled from a young man in good health. Donor details come from another sample of the same person, matched by shared clones. Rearrangement joined TRBV20-1 to TRBJ1-2. Sample: blood T cells: a sorted CD56 or NKG2C T cell subset, CD4+ or CD8+ T cells, or bulk PBMC T cells (not recorded which). This receptor has the CDR3 CSARDGEGYTF.